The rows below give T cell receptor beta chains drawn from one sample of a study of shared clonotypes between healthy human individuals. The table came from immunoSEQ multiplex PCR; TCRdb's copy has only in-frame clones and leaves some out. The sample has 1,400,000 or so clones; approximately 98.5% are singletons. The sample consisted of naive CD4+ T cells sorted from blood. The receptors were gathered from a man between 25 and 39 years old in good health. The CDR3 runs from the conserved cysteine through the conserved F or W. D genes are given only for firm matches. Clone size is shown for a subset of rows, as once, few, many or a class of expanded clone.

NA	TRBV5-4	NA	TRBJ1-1	CASTRGLNTEAFF	TGTGCCAGCACTCGGGGACTAAACACTGAAGCTTTCTTT
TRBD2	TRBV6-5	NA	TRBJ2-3	CASSYSLAGLGDTQYF	TGTGCCAGCAGTTACTCGCTAGCGGGATTGGGAGATACGCAGTATTTT
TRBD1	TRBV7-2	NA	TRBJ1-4	CASSPARQGRKLFF	TGTGCCAGCAGCCCGGCGAGACAGGGTCGAAAACTGTTTTTT
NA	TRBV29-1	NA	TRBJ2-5	CSVVGRLAETQYF	TGCAGCGTTGTTGGGCGTCTCGCAGAGACCCAGTACTTC
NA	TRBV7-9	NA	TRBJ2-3	CASSFLGATDTQYF	TGTGCCAGCAGCTTCCTCGGGGCCACAGATACGCAGTATTTT
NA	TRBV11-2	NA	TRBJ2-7	CASGSQMPYEQYF	TGTGCCAGCGGCAGCCAAATGCCCTACGAGCAGTACTTC
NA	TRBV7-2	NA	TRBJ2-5	CASSSTDWGTQYF	TGTGCCAGCAGCTCGACAGATTGGGGGACCCAGTACTTC
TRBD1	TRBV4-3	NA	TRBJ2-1	CASSQGTGGYNEQFF	TGCGCCAGCAGCCAAGGGACAGGGGGCTACAATGAGCAGTTCTTC
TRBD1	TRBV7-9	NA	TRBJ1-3	CASREPGTASSGNTIYF	TGTGCCAGCAGAGAACCAGGGACAGCCAGCTCTGGAAACACCATATATTTT
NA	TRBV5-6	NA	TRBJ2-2	CASSLAVLASTTGELFF	TGTGCCAGCAGCTTGGCCGTGCTTGCTTCGACCACCGGGGAGCTGTTTTTT
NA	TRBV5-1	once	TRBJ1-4	CASSLDGSNEKLFF	TGCGCCAGCAGCTTAGACGGGTCTAATGAAAAACTGTTTTTT
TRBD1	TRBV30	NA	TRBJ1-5	CAWSPRGSGQGINQPQHF	TGTGCCTGGAGCCCCCGTGGTTCGGGACAGGGGATTAATCAGCCCCAGCATTTT
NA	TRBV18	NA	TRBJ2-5	CASSNTGRETQYF	TGTGCCAGCTCAAACACGGGCCGGGAGACCCAGTACTTC
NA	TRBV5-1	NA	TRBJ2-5	CASSPGPWETQYF	TGCGCCAGCAGCCCGGGACCGTGGGAGACCCAGTACTTC
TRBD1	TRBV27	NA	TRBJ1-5	CASSLRTGPGWPQHF	TGTGCCAGCAGTTTACGGACAGGCCCAGGGTGGCCCCAGCATTTT
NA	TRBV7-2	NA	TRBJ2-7	CASSPLTRSYEQYF	TGTGCCAGCAGCCCCCTGACGAGGTCCTACGAGCAGTACTTC
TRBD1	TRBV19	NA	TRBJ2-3	CASTASRGPGPDTQYF	TGTGCCAGTACCGCCTCCAGGGGGCCAGGTCCAGATACGCAGTATTTT
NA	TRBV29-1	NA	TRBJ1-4	CSALSKTNEKLFF	TGCAGCGCCCTGAGCAAGACTAATGAAAAACTGTTTTTT
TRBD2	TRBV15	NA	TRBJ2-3	CATDRGGGRAYTDTQYF	TGTGCCACCGATCGTGGGGGCGGGAGGGCCTATACAGATACGCAGTATTTT
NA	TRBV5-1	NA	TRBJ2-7	CASFLGLGLASYEQYF	TGCGCCAGCTTCCTTGGGTTGGGGCTAGCGAGCTACGAGCAGTACTTC
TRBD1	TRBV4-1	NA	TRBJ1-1	CASSQPRKTGQGIGAFF	TGCGCCAGCAGCCAGCCACGAAAGACGGGACAGGGGATTGGGGCTTTCTTT
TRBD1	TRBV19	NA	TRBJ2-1	CASHFGTGIFNEQFF	TGTGCCAGTCATTTCGGGACAGGTATTTTCAATGAGCAGTTCTTC
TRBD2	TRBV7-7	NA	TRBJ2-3	CASSLELAADTQYF	TGTGCTAGCAGCTTAGAGCTAGCGGCAGATACGCAGTATTTT
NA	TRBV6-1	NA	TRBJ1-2	CASSEASGVGYTF	TGTGCCAGCAGTGAAGCGTCAGGGGTCGGCTACACCTTC
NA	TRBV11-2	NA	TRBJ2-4	CASSTEGRMNIQYF	TGTGCCAGCAGTACCGAGGGGAGAATGAACATTCAGTACTTC
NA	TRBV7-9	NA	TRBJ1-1	CASSFSGAATEAFF	TGTGCCAGCAGCTTCTCGGGGGCAGCAACTGAAGCTTTCTTT
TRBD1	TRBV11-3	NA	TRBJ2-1	CASSLGDRDGEQFF	TGTGCCAGCAGCTTAGGGGACAGGGATGGTGAGCAGTTCTTC
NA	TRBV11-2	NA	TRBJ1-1	CASSLDLLNTEAFF	TGTGCCAGCAGCTTAGATCTTCTGAACACTGAAGCTTTCTTT
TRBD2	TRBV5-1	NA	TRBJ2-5	CASRASSDGTSETQYF	TGCGCCAGCCGAGCGTCCAGCGACGGGACTAGTGAGACCCAGTACTTC
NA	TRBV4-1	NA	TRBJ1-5	CASSQDRVVQPQHF	TGCGCCAGCAGCCAAGACCGAGTGGTCCAGCCCCAGCATTTT
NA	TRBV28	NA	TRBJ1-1	CAGGLSGAEAFF	TGTGCCGGGGGTCTGTCTGGCGCTGAAGCTTTCTTT
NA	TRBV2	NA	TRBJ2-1	CASSAEAGKHNEQFF	TGTGCCAGCAGTGCGGAGGCAGGGAAACACAATGAGCAGTTCTTC
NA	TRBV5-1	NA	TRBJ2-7	CASSKGTGNLGPEQYF	TGCGCCAGCAGCAAAGGGACGGGAAACCTGGGGCCCGAGCAGTACTTC
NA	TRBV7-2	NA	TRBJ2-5	CASSLAIQETQYF	TGTGCCAGCAGCTTAGCCATCCAAGAGACCCAGTACTTC
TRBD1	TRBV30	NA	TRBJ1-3	CAWSGLGGRTF	TGTGCCTGGAGTGGTTTAGGGGGCCGTACGTTT
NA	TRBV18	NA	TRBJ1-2	CASSPDVQTNYGYTF	TGTGCCAGCTCGCCGGATGTCCAGACTAACTATGGCTACACCTTC
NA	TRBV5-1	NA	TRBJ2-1	CASSLTSSSYNEQFF	TGCGCCAGCAGCTTGACCTCCAGCTCCTACAATGAGCAGTTCTTC
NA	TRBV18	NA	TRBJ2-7	CASSPGRDSYEQYF	TGTGCCAGCTCACCGGGCAGAGATTCCTACGAGCAGTACTTC
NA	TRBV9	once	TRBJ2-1	CASSVDGGKYNEQFF	TGTGCCAGCAGCGTAGATGGAGGAAAGTACAATGAGCAGTTCTTC
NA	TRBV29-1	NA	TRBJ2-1	CSVQGDLSSYNEQFF	TGCAGCGTCCAGGGAGACCTAAGCTCCTACAATGAGCAGTTCTTC
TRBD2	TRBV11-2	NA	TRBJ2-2	CASSSPAGANTGELFF	TGTGCCAGCAGCTCGCCGGCGGGAGCCAATACCGGGGAGCTGTTTTTT
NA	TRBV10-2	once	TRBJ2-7	CASWEAPYEQYF	TGCGCCAGTTGGGAGGCCCCCTACGAGCAGTACTTC
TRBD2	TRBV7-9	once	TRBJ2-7	CASSLGLAETSYEQYF	TGTGCCAGCAGCTTAGGGCTAGCGGAGACCTCCTACGAGCAGTACTTC
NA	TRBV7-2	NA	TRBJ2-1	CASNTGGASGVNEQFF	TGTGCCAGCAACACAGGGGGTGCTAGCGGGGTGAACGAGCAGTTCTTC
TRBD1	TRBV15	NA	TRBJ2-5	CATSAGTGEETQYF	TGTGCCACCAGCGCCGGGACAGGGGAAGAGACCCAGTACTTC
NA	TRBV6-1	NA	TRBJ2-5	CASSLRETQYF	TGTGCCAGCAGTCTAAGGGAGACCCAGTACTTC
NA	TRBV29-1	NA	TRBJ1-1	CSVRGGGWVNTEAFF	TGCAGCGTTAGAGGTGGGGGATGGGTGAACACTGAAGCTTTCTTT
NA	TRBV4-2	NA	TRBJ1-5	CASSQAWNQPQHF	TGTGCCAGCAGCCAAGCCTGGAATCAGCCCCAGCATTTT
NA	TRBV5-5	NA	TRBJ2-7	CASTSRGDPRDQMYF	TGTGCCAGCACCTCCAGGGGGGACCCAAGAGATCAGATGTACTTC
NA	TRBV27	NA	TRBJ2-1	CASSREHVQFF	TGTGCCAGCAGTCGGGAGCACGTGCAGTTCTTC
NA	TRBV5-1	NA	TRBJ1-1	CASSYNRETEAFF	TGCGCCAGCAGCTACAACAGGGAAACTGAAGCTTTCTTT
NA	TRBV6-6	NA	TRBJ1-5	CASSYSGKHNQPQHF	TGTGCCAGCAGTTACTCGGGCAAGCACAATCAGCCCCAGCATTTT
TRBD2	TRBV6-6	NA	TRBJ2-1	CASSRLSGSSYNEQFF	TGTGCCAGCAGTCGCCTTAGCGGGAGTTCCTACAATGAGCAGTTCTTC
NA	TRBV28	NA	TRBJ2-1	CASSPLEGRTSYNEQFF	TGTGCCAGCAGTCCCCTTGAGGGCAGGACCTCCTACAATGAGCAGTTCTTC
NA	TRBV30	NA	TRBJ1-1	CAWRATGNTEAFF	TGTGCCTGGAGGGCGACAGGGAACACTGAAGCTTTCTTT
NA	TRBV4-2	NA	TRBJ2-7	CASSGPGAEQAYEQYF	TGTGCCAGCAGCGGCCCAGGGGCAGAGCAAGCCTACGAGCAGTACTTC
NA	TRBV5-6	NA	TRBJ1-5	CASSLGMGQPQHF	TGTGCCAGCAGCTTGGGTATGGGTCAGCCCCAGCATTTT
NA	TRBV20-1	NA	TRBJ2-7	CSAGRSYEQYF	TGCAGTGCAGGTCGGAGCTACGAGCAGTACTTC